The clone carrying this T cell receptor beta chain was picked up many times. Its antigen is currently unknown. A single record per CDR3 protein comes from TCRdb applying MiXCR to the 5' RACE reads. The sample holds 530,000 or so distinct CDR3 sequences, roughly 17% seen once. CDR3 length equals 17 residues. V gave up 2 bases and J gave up 0 bases, with 14 bases separating them. The germline gives CDR1 KGHSH, CDR2 LQKENI. The data were obtained in a study of T-cell memory formation after mild COVID-19. Study results and limitations: Clones shrinking between day 15 and 85 showed a balanced CD4/CD8 split, and those that grew later tilted toward CD4+. Day 37-peaking second-wave clones had unconfirmed SARS-CoV-2 specificity.

Material: PBMCs or a T cell subset sorted from them (not recorded which). This sequence was found in an adult woman who had mild COVID-19 (a few samples of this study predate the infection). Cell type and time point are not known. The chain couples TRBV18 to TRBJ2-1, with D uncertain. The CDR3 protein is CASSPLALPSSYNEQFF. DNA of the CDR3: TGTGCCAGCTCACCATTGGCGCTGCCAAGCTCCTACAATGAGCAGTTCTTC.